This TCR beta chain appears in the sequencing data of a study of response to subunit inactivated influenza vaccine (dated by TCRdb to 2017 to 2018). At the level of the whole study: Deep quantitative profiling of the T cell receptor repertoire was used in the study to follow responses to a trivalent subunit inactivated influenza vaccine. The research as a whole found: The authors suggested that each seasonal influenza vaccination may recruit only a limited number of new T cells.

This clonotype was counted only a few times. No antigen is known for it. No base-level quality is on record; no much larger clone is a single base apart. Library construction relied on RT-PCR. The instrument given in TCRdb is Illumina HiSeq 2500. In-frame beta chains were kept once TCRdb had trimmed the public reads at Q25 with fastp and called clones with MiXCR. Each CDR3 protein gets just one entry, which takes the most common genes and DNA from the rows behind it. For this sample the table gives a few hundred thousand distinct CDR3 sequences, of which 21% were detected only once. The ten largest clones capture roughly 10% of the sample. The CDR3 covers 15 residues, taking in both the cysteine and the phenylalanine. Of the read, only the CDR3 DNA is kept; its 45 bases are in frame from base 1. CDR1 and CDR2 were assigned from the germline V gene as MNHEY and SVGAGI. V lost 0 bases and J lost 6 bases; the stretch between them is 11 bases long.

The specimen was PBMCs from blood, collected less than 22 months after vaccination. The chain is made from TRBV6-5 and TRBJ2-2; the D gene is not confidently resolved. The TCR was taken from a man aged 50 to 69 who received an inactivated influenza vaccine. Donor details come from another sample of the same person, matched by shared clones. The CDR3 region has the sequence CASSYSRQPAGELFF. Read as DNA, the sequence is TGTGCCAGCAGTTACTCGAGGCAGCCAGCCGGGGAGCTGTTTTTT.